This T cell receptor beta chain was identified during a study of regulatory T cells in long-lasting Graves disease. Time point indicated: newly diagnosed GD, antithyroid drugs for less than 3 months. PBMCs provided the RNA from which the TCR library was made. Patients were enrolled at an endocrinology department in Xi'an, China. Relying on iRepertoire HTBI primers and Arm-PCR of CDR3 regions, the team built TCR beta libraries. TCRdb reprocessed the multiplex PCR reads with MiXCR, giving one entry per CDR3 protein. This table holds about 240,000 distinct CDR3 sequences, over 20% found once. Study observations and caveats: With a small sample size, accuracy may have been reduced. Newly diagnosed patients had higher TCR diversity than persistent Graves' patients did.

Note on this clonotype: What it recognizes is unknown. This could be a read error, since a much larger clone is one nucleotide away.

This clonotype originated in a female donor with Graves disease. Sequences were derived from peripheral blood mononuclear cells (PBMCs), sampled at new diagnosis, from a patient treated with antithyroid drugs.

The CDR3 DNA is TGTGCCAGCAGCCCCTCCCTGGTTGGGAACTATGGCTACACCTTC. Amino acids: CASSPSLVGNYGYTF. This sequence joins TRBV3-1 and TRBJ1-2; no clear D gene. The CDR3 has 15 amino acids. Trimming removed 4 bases at V and 2 bases at J, with 14 bases between. Germline V gene sequence: CDR1 LGHDT, CDR2 YNNKEL (reference sequence).